Detailed here is one T cell receptor (beta chain). Its antigen is unidentified. The data were produced by immunoSEQ multiplex PCR, yet TCRdb's version contains in-frame clones alone and is incomplete. The table includes roughly 86,000 clones, approximately 90% detected once. Individuals having autoimmune disease history or systemic immunosuppression were not enrolled. Baseline, cycle 4 day 1, and cycle 7 day 1 were the blood sampling points. This entry comes from a study of OX40 agonist ivuxolimab in advanced cancers. Study results and limitations: Partial responders dosed at 0.1-3.0 mg/kg displayed clonal expansion ranking among the lowest.

This clonotype was obtained from an adult with an advanced solid tumor such as melanoma, head and neck, liver or kidney cancer. Here the sequenced sample was CD4+ or CD8+ T cells sorted from blood, taken in a trial of the OX40 agonist ivuxolimab.

CDR3 protein: CASSPRGQGDTDTQYF. CDR3 sequence (DNA): TGTGCCAGCAGCCCCCGGGGACAGGGGGACACAGATACGCAGTATTTT. The gene calls are TRBV4-2 and TRBJ2-3; 11 bases line up with TRBD1. This CDR3 region has 16 residues. Trimming took 4 bases from V and 2 from J; bases not matched to a gene: 5. Germline assignment: CDR1 LGHNA and CDR2 YNFKEQ.